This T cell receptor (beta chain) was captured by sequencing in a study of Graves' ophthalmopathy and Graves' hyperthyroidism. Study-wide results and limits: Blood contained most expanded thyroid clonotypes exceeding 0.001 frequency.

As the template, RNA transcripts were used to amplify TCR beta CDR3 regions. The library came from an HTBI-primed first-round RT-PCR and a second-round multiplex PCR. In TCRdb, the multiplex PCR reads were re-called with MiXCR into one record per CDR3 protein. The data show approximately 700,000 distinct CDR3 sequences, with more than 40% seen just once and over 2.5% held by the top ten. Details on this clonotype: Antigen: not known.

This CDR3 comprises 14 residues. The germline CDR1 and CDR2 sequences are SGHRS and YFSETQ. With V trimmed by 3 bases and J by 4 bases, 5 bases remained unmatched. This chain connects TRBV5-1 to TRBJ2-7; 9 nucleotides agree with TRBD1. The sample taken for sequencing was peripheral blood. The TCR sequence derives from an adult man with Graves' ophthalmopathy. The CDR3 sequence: CASSSGQGKYEQYF. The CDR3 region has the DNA TGCGCCAGCAGCTCGGGACAGGGAAAATACGAGCAGTACTTC.